The clone carrying this T cell receptor beta chain was detected only a few times. The antigen remains unidentified. This CDR3 spans 13 amino acids. Germline trimming cut 4 bases from V and 6 bases from J; bases unmatched to any gene: 1. CDR1 and CDR2 (germline): SGHTA, FQGTGA. This record comes from a study of CD8 T cells in ankylosing spondylitis. Using quantitative 5'-RACE with molecular barcodes, the authors made TCR beta libraries. TCRdb reprocessed the 5' RACE reads via MiXCR and lists one record per CDR3 protein. The table shows 120,000 or so distinct CDR3 sequences, with roughly 13% occurring only once. Overall study results and limits: Earlier literature documents some of the motif variants in reactive arthritis synovial fluid and blood. Characteristic, it appeared, of ankylosing spondylitis blood was a TCR beta motif of eight highly homologous variants.

The J gene is TRBJ2-7, the V gene TRBV7-3, with TRBD2 identical over 12 bases. Sequencing was performed on blood, either unsorted or a sorted T cell fraction (not recorded which). The source is a female donor with ankylosing spondylitis or in good health (not recorded which). The CDR3: CASSSTSGSEQYF. The CDR3 DNA is TGTGCCAGCAGCTCGACTAGCGGGAGCGAGCAGTACTTC.